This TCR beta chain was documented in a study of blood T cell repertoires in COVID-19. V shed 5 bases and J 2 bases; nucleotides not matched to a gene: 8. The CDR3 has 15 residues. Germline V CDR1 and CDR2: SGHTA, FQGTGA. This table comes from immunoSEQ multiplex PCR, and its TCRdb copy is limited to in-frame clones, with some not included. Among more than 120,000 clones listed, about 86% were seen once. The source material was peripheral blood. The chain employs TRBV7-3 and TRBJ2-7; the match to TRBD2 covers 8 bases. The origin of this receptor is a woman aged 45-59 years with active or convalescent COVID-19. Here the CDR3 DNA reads TGTGCCAGCAGCCCGGGGGGGCGGGGGCCCTACGAGCAGTACTTC. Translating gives CASSPGGRGPYEQYF.